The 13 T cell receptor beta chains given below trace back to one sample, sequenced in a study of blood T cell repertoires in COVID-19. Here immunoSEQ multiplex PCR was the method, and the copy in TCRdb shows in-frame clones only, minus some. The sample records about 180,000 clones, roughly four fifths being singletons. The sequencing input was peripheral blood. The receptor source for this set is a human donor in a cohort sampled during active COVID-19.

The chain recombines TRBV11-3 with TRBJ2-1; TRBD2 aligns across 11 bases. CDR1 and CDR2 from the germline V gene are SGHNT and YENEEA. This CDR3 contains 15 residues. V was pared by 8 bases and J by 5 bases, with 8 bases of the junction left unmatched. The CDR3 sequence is CASQASGGINNEQFF. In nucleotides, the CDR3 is TGTGCCAGCCAGGCTAGCGGGGGGATAAACAATGAGCAGTTCTTC.

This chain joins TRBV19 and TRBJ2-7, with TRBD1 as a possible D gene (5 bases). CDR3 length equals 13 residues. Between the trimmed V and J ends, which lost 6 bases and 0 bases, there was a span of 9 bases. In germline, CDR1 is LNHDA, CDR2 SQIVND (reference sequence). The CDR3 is CASSVTVSYEQYF. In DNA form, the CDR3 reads TGTGCCAGTAGCGTGACAGTCTCCTACGAGCAGTACTTC.

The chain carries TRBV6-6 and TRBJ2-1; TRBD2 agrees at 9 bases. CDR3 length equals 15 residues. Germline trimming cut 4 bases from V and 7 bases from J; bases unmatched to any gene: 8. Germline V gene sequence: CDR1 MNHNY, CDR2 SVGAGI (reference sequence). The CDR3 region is CASSSSGGYSNEQFF. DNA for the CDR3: TGTGCCAGCAGTTCCAGCGGGGGGTACTCAAATGAGCAGTTCTTC.

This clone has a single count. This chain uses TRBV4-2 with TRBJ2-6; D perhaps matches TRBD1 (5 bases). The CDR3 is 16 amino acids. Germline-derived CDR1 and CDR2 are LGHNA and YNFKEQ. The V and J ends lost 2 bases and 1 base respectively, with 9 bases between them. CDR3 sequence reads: CASSQLRGSGANVLTF. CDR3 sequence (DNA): TGTGCCAGCAGCCAACTAAGGGGTTCTGGGGCCAACGTCCTGACTTTC.

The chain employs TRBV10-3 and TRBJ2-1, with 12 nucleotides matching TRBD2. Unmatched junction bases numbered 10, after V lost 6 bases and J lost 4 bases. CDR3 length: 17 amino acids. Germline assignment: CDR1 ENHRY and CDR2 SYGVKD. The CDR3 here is CAISTGSLAGGYNEQFF. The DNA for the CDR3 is TGTGCCATCAGCACAGGGTCACTAGCGGGGGGTTACAATGAGCAGTTCTTC.

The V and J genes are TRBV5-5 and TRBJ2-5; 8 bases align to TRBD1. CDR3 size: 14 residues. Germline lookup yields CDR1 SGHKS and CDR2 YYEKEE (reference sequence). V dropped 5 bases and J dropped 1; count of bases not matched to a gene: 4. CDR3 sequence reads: CASRPTGGQETQYF. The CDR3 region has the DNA TGTGCCAGCAGACCTACAGGGGGCCAAGAGACCCAGTACTTC.

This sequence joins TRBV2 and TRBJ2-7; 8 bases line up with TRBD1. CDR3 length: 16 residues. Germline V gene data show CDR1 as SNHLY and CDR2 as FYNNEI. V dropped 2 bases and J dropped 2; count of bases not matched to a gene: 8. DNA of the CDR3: TGTGCCAGCAGTGAAAAGATGACAGGGGATCCCTACGAGCAGTACTTC. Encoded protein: CASSEKMTGDPYEQYF.

Written as DNA, the CDR3 is TGTGCCAGTAGCGTTTCCCGGGACAGGGGCTTGAACACTGAAGCTTTCTTT. It yields the protein CASSVSRDRGLNTEAFF. V usage is TRBV19 and J usage is TRBJ1-1; 10 bases match TRBD1. V shed 6 bases and J 0 bases; nucleotides not matched to a gene: 10. Looked up from germline, CDR1 is LNHDA and CDR2 is SQIVND (reference sequence). CDR3 length equals 17 residues. Drawing the rest from reference TRBV19 and TRBJ1-1, the complete variable domain is DGGITQSPKYLFRKEGQNVTLSCEQNLNHDAMYWYRQDPGQGLRLIYYSQIVNDFQKGDIAEGYSVSREKKESFPLTVTSAQKNPTAFYLCASSVSRDRGLNTEAFFGQGTRLTVV.

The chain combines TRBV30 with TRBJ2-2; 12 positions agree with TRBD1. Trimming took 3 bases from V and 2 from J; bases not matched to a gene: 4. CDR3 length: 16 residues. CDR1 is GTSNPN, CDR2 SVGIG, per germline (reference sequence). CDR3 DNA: TGTGCCTGGAGGGGACAGGGGGCAGTTAACACCGGGGAGCTGTTTTTT. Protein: CAWRGQGAVNTGELFF.

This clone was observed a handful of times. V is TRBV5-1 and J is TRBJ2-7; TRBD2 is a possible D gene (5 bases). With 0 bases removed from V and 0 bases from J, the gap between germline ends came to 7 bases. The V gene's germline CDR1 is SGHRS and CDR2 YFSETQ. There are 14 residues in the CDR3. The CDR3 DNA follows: TGCGCCAGCAGCTTGGGCAGCGGCTCCTACGAGCAGTACTTC. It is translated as CASSLGSGSYEQYF.

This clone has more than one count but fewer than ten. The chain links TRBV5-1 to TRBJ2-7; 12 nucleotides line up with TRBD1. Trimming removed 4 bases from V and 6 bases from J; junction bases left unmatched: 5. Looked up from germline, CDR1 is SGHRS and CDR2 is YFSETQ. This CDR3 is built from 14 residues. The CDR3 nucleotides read TGCGCCAGCAGCCGGGGGACAGGGGGCGGCGAGCAGTACTTC. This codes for CASSRGTGGGEQYF.

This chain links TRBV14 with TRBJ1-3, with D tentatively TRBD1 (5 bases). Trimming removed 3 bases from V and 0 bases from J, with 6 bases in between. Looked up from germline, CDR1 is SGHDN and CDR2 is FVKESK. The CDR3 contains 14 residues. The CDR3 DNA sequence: TGTGCCAGCAGCCAGACAGTCTCTGGAAACACCATATATTTT. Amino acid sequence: CASSQTVSGNTIYF.

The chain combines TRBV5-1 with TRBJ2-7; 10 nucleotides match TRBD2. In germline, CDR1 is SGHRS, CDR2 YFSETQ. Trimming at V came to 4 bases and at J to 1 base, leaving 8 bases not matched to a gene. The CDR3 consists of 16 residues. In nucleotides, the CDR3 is TGCGCCAGCAGCCCCTTAGCGGGGGGCCGGTCCTACGAGCAGTACTTC. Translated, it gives CASSPLAGGRSYEQYF.